This T cell receptor (beta chain) was obtained from a study of vaccination and CD4 T cells after COVID-19. Study-level background: Each post-COVID sample was drawn after diagnosis, and the median interval was approximately 100 days (range 35 to 161). Overlapping spike peptides served as the stimulus for the cells. These peptides came from SARS-CoV-2 and from the common cold coronaviruses HCoV-NL63, HCoV-OC43 and HCoV-229E. Study results and limitations: Clonotypes reactive to SARS-CoV-2 had a median that went up from roughly 21 to 40, but not significantly.

The CDR3 is 14 amino acids. The V and J ends lost 3 bases and 7 bases, in that order; junction bases with no gene match: 8. Germline V gene sequence: CDR1 DFQATT, CDR2 SNEGSKA (reference sequence). The treatment here: roughly 11-day PBMC culture with coronavirus spike peptide pools or control peptides (ViraFEST assay). About 2 million PBMCs were grown per well alongside 8.5 to 10 IU/ml IL-2 and 9.5 to 10 ug/ml peptide pools. Cultured CD4+ T cells had their DNA profiled by the Oncomine TCR Beta short-read assay. In TCRdb, the PCR reads were re-called with MiXCR into one record per CDR3 protein. Among around 10,000 distinct CDR3 sequences, approximately 60% were seen once, and the ten largest hold approximately 7.6%. A note on this clonotype: Its matching antigen is unknown.

Sequences were obtained from CD4+ T cells from blood, cultured in vitro. This chain connects TRBV20-1 to TRBJ2-3; 9 positions match TRBD2. This clonotype was obtained from a human donor who had recovered from COVID-19. CDR3 in amino acids: CSARGSGSTNTQYF. The CDR3 DNA sequence: TGCAGTGCTAGGGGTAGCGGGAGTACGAATACGCAGTATTTT.